The next 30 T cell receptor beta chains were all read from a single sample in a study of tumor-infiltrating lymphocytes in primary liver carcinoma. Priming with a constant-region primer yielded TCR beta cDNA from about 500 ng total RNA. What produced the TCR beta libraries was three nested multiplex PCR rounds using slightly modified ARM-PCR. Forward primers for TRBV1-TRBV30 and a C-beta reverse primer served the first two PCR rounds, at about 11 cycles each. TCRdb reprocessed the multiplex PCR reads with MiXCR, giving one entry per CDR3 protein. The sample includes 95,000 to 100,000 distinct CDR3 sequences, about two thirds of them seen just once. The source material, roughly 20-31 mg of unsorted bulk tissue, was used to co-extract RNA and DNA. Sequenced sample: liver tumor tissue from sampling region 2. The sample's subset: tumor region T2, inferior pole. The receptor set was obtained from an older woman with primary liver carcinoma and hepatitis B virus infection.

This clonotype has just one count. One end of the junction does not line up with germline, which may come from a read error. This chain uses TRBV6-1 with TRBJ2-2; 11 bases are shared with TRBD2. From germline, CDR1 is MNHNS and CDR2 SASEGT. The CDR3 runs 17 residues. The CDR3 sequence: CDSSDRGLAVNTGELFF. CDR3 coding DNA: TGTGACAGCAGTGATCGGGGACTAGCGGTTAACACCGGGGAACTGTTTTTT.

To note about this clonotype: This CDR3 is missing its conserved last phenylalanine or tryptophan, likely due to a read error. The V call is TRBV11-2, the J call TRBJ2-7; 7 nucleotides align to TRBD1. Losses at the gene ends were 3 bases for V and 0 bases for J; bases not matched to a gene: 5. The germline CDR1 and CDR2 sequences are SGHAT and FQNNGV. CDR3 length equals 15 residues. In DNA form, the CDR3 reads TGTGCCAGCAGCTTTGTGGGACAGCCCTCCTACGAGCAGTACTTG. Translated, it gives CASSFVGQPSYEQYL.

A word on this clonotype: At one end, the junction sequence differs from germline, possibly due to a read error. This chain uses TRBV4-2 with TRBJ2-2; 13 bases fit TRBD2. Germline assignment: CDR1 LGHNA and CDR2 YNFKEQ. The CDR3 consists of 20 residues. The CDR3 nucleotides are TGTGCCAGCAACCAGGAGGCCGCGAGACTAGCGGGAGGAAGGGCCGGGGAGCTATTTTTT. Its translation: CASNQEAARLAGGRAGELFF.

CDR3 loop: CASGSLRGATGELFF. The DNA of the CDR3 is TGTGCCAGCGGCTCCTTGCGGGGGGCTACCGGGGAGCTGTTTTTT. V and J are TRBV6-5 and TRBJ2-2; 8 nucleotides align to TRBD2. From germline, CDR1 is MNHEY and CDR2 SVGAGI. V gave up 8 bases and J gave up 5 bases; unmatched junction bases: 10. The CDR3 covers 15 residues.

Note on this clonotype: A much larger clone differs by one base, so this may be a read error. The chain joins TRBV11-2 to TRBJ2-3; D call uncertain. Between the trimmed V and J ends, which lost 7 bases and 14 bases, there was a span of 19 bases. Germline-derived CDR1 and CDR2 are SGHAT and FQNNGV. The CDR3 is made up of 12 amino acids. CDR3 loop: CASNVDFGTVYF. CDR3 nucleotide sequence: TGTGCCAGCAACGTAGATTTTGGTACTGTGTATTTT.

Concerning this clonotype: A junction end diverges from the germline sequence, so it may reflect a read error. The chain combines TRBV5-4 with TRBJ1-2; TRBD1 agrees at 8 bases. CDR1 and CDR2 (germline): SGHNT, YYREEE (reference sequence). The CDR3 totals 15 residues. The CDR3 DNA follows: TGTGCCAGCAGCCAGCCCACAGGGGGGGGCTATGGCTACATCTTC. Its translation: CASSQPTGGGYGYIF.

As for this clonotype: The CDR3 does not close with the conserved phenylalanine or tryptophan, likely indicating a read error. The V gene is TRBV28, the J gene TRBJ1-1; 9 bases agree with TRBD1. Germline lookup yields CDR1 MDHEN and CDR2 SYDVKM. The CDR3 loop spans 15 amino acids. CDR3 nucleotide sequence: TGTGCCTGCAGTCCGACGGGACAGGGTAACACTGAAGCTTTCGTT. Its protein is CACSPTGQGNTEAFV.

A word on this clonotype: A read error is likely, as this CDR3 ends without the conserved phenylalanine or tryptophan. CDR3 region: CATSLGFGGPSYNEQFV. CDR3 sequence (DNA): TGTGCCACCAGCTTAGGGTTCGGCGGGCCTTCCTACAATGAGCAGTTCGTC. This chain uses TRBV11-3 with TRBJ2-1; perhaps TRBD2 as D (5 bases). The germline gives CDR1 SGHNT, CDR2 YENEEA. The CDR3 totals 17 residues.

Comment on this clonotype: At one end, the junction sequence differs from germline, possibly due to a read error. The chain joins TRBV11-2 to TRBJ2-1; tentatively, D is TRBD2 (6 bases). The CDR3 has 15 amino acids. Per the germline V gene, CDR1 is SGHAT and CDR2 is FQNNGV. The CDR3 loop reads CSSSPGTFSYNEQFF. CDR3 DNA: TGTTCCAGCAGCCCCGGGACTTTCTCCTACAATGAGCAGTTCTTC.

As to this clonotype: With a much larger clone just one base away, this may be a read error. The chain has TRBV6-4 and TRBJ2-3; 8 bases are a match to TRBD2. CDR1 is MRHNA, CDR2 SNTAGT, per germline. This CDR3 contains 16 residues. The CDR3 DNA reads as TGTGCCAGCAGTGAGTCTAGCGGGTCTAGCATAGATACGCAGTATTTT. Amino acids: CASSESSGSSIDTQYF.

This clonotype was observed at least ten times. The V call is TRBV6-2 or TRBV6-3, the J call TRBJ2-1, with D tentatively TRBD1 (6 bases). The CDR3 sequence is 18 residues long. V lost 0 bases and J lost 4, with 19 bases in between. CDR1 and CDR2 from the germline V gene are MNHEY and SVGEGT. DNA for the CDR3: TGTGCCAGCAGTTACTCGAGGTCTGGGGGCCCATCGTACAATGAGCAGTTCTTC. Residues: CASSYSRSGGPSYNEQFF.

A note on this clonotype: Likely a read error: the CDR3 ends without its conserved phenylalanine or tryptophan. The chain couples TRBV11-3 to TRBJ2-1; TRBD2 matches at 9 bases. The J call is in doubt because the DNA end fits TRBJ2-7 better. Germline V gives CDR1 SGHNT, CDR2 YENEEA. CDR3 length: 14 residues. The CDR3 bases are TGTGCCAGCGGCGCTAGCGGGGCAGAAAATGAGCAGTACCTC. Its protein is CASGASGAENEQYL.

About this clonotype: An end of the junction does not agree with germline; a read error may underlie this. The chain carries TRBV5-5 and TRBJ1-2, with D possibly being TRBD1 (5 bases). This CDR3 region has 15 residues. Germline values: CDR1 SGHKS, CDR2 YYEKEE (reference sequence). The CDR3 bases are TGTGCCAGCAGCCTGCTGGACACAGCTAACTATGACTACACCTTC. Translation: CASSLLDTANYDYTF.

This clonotype was counted many times. The chain employs TRBV4-2 and TRBJ1-3; D might be TRBD1 (5 bases). Trimming cost V 0 bases and J 2 bases, with 8 bases left between them. This CDR3 region has 15 residues. Germline assignment: CDR1 LGHNA and CDR2 YNFKEQ. CDR3 region: CASSQDGTAGNTIYF. CDR3 nucleotide sequence: TGTGCCAGCAGCCAAGACGGGACCGCTGGAAACACCATATATTTT.

Concerning this clonotype itself: The junction shows a germline mismatch at one end, possibly a read error. The genes are TRBV11-3 and TRBJ2-1, with 11 nucleotides matching TRBD1. The CDR3 is made up of 16 amino acids. In germline, CDR1 is SGHNT, CDR2 YENEEA. The CDR3 protein is CTSSLDGQGAVYELFF. The CDR3 DNA reads as TGTACCAGCAGCTTAGACGGACAGGGGGCGGTTTATGAGCTGTTCTTC.

There are many counts of this clonotype. This chain joins TRBV4-1 and TRBJ1-2, with D hard to call. Germline lookup yields CDR1 MGHRA and CDR2 YSYEKL. CDR3 length: 16 amino acids. The V end lost 0 bases, the J end lost 7 bases, and 18 bases lay between the germline ends. The DNA of the CDR3 is TGCGCCAGCAGCCAAGATATCAGGAGCCCAGGTGGTGGCTACACCTTC. Its translation is CASSQDIRSPGGGYTF.

Regarding this clonotype: A read error is possible here, since a much larger clone lies one base away. The chain has TRBV30 and TRBJ2-3; 7 nucleotides match TRBD2. The junction had 7 bases not matched to a gene; V was cut back by 3 bases and J by 1 base. The V gene's germline CDR1 is GTSNPN and CDR2 SVGIG (reference sequence). The CDR3 runs 15 residues. The CDR3 nucleotides read TGTGCCTGGAGGACGAGGACTAGTGGCACAGATACGCAGTATTTT. Protein sequence: CAWRTRTSGTDTQYF.

Concerning this clonotype: A read error is possible here, since a much larger clone lies one base away. This chain joins TRBV5-6 and TRBJ2-3; possibly TRBD2 for D (6 bases). The CDR3 loop spans 15 amino acids. V was shortened by 7 bases and J by 6 bases, with 21 bases between the two germline ends. CDR1 SGHDT and CDR2 YYEEEE come from the germline V gene. As DNA, the CDR3 is TGTGCCAGCGCCCAAGGCTTACGGGGGACGGATACGCAGTATTTT. This sequence encodes CASAQGLRGTDTQYF.

The J gene is TRBJ1-2, the V gene TRBV28, with no clear D. Between the trimmed V and J ends, which lost 5 bases and 9 bases, there was a span of 13 bases. CDR1 and CDR2 from the germline V gene are MDHEN and SYDVKM. The CDR3 totals 12 residues. As DNA, the CDR3 is TGTGCCAGCAGTCGACGGCCAAATAGCTACACCTTC. Protein sequence: CASSRRPNSYTF.

As to this clonotype: A junction end diverges from the germline sequence, so it may reflect a read error. The rearrangement links TRBV6-6 to TRBJ2-5, with 10 bases fitting TRBD1. This CDR3 comprises 15 residues. From germline, CDR1 is MNHNY and CDR2 SVGAGI (reference sequence). The CDR3 region has the DNA TGTGCCAGGAGTTACTTGCGGACAGGGGGAGAGACCCAGTACTTC. Protein sequence: CARSYLRTGGETQYF.

Worth noting for this clonotype: At one of its ends the junction is not consistent with the germline gene, which may arise from a read error. The gene calls are TRBV11-2 and TRBJ2-4, with a tentative D call TRBD2 (6 bases). There are 17 residues in the CDR3. The germline CDR1 and CDR2 sequences are SGHAT and FQNNGV. The CDR3 nucleotides read TGTACCAGCAGCTTATCTACCGGGGACTTAGCCAAAAACATTAAGTACTTC. Its protein product is CTSSLSTGDLAKNIKYF.

The chain is built from TRBV18 and TRBJ2-7; 7 bases align to TRBD1. The CDR3 contains 13 residues. CDR1 is KGHSH, CDR2 LQKENI, per germline. V gave up 2 bases and J gave up 3 bases; unmatched junction bases: 1. In DNA, the CDR3 is TGTGCCAGCTCACCATGGGACAGCTACGAGCAGTACTTC. It is translated as CASSPWDSYEQYF.

Turning to this clonotype: At one end the junction does not follow the germline gene, possibly because of a read error. J is TRBJ2-1 and V is TRBV5-1; 12 nucleotides line up with TRBD1. The CDR3 consists of 18 residues. Germline CDR1 and CDR2: SGHRS and YFSETQ. DNA for the CDR3: TGCGCTAGCAGCCCGGAACCCGCTGGGGACAGGGGGCGCAATGAGCAGTTCTTC. This sequence encodes CASSPEPAGDRGRNEQFF.

The V and J genes are TRBV9 and TRBJ2-7, with TRBD2 matching over 7 bases. Per the germline V gene, CDR1 is SGDLS and CDR2 is YYNGEE. The CDR3 spans 14 residues. V lost 3 bases to trimming and J lost 0 bases; unmatched junction nucleotides: 3. This chain's CDR3 is CASSAGDYSYEQYF. Here the CDR3 DNA reads TGTGCCAGCAGCGCGGGGGACTACTCCTACGAGCAGTACTTC.

This clonotype was counted many times. The rearrangement links TRBV5-4 to TRBJ1-1; TRBD1 might be the D (6 bases). The germline V gene encodes CDR1 SGHNT and CDR2 YYREEE (reference sequence). This CDR3 region has 14 residues. Trimming stripped 0 bases from V and 5 bases from J, with 11 bases between. The CDR3 sequence: CASSLDRERTEAFF. CDR3 nucleotide sequence: TGTGCCAGCAGCTTGGACAGGGAGAGGACTGAAGCTTTCTTT.

Turning to this clonotype: At one of its ends the junction is not consistent with the germline gene, which may arise from a read error. This chain uses TRBV6-5 with TRBJ1-6; D perhaps matches TRBD1 (5 bases). The germline CDR1 and CDR2 sequences are MNHEY and SVGAGI. The CDR3 consists of 13 residues. This CDR3 is CASQRDGNLPLHF. In nucleotides, the CDR3 is TGTGCCAGCCAACGGGACGGGAATTTACCCCTCCACTTT.

As to this clonotype: The junction and the germline gene differ at one end; a read error may be behind it. The chain uses TRBV29-1 and TRBJ2-1; 10 bases are a match to TRBD1. This CDR3 spans 14 amino acids. Germline CDR1 reads SQVTM; CDR2 reads ANQGSEA. Here the CDR3 reads CSLRTGGPYDEQFF. CDR3 DNA sequence: TGCAGCTTAAGGACAGGGGGACCCTACGATGAGCAGTTCTTC.

This chain joins TRBV28 and TRBJ1-6; D gene ambiguous. Per the germline V gene, CDR1 is MDHEN and CDR2 is SYDVKM. The CDR3 is 17 residues long. V lost 6 bases, J lost 0 bases, and 15 bases lay in between. CDR3 bases: TGTGCCAGCAGCTCTCGCGGTCGAGGCTCCTATAATTCACCCCTCCACTTT. As protein: CASSSRGRGSYNSPLHF.

A word on this clonotype: Since a much larger clone is just one base distant, this may be a read error. The J gene is TRBJ1-1, the V gene TRBV7-8; D is possibly TRBD1 (5 bases). Deletions cut 6 bases from V and 4 bases from J, with 21 bases between. Germline CDR1 reads SGHVS; CDR2 reads FQNEAQ. This CDR3 is 16 amino acids long. CDR3 coding DNA: TGTGCCAGCAGGCTCCAAGGGACCCCCCGTGGCACTGAAGCTTTCTTT. This translates into CASRLQGTPRGTEAFF. The complete variable domain, with remaining parts taken from reference TRBV7-8 and TRBJ1-1, reads GAGVSQSPRYKVAKRGQDVALRCDPISGHVSLFWYQQALGQGPEFLTYFQNEAQLDKSGLPSDRFFAERPEGSVSTLKIQRTQQEDSAVYLCASRLQGTPRGTEAFFGQGTRLTVV.

This clonotype was counted many times. The CDR3 sequence: CASSQLGLAGAGEQFF. CDR3 coding DNA: TGTGCCAGCAGCCAACTGGGACTAGCGGGAGCGGGTGAGCAGTTCTTC. V and J are TRBV14 and TRBJ2-1; 14 nucleotides align to TRBD2. The germline V gene has CDR1 SGHDN and CDR2 FVKESK. The trim removed 2 bases at V and 9 bases at J, leaving 6 bases unmatched. The CDR3 totals 16 residues.